This record covers a single T cell receptor beta chain. The CDR3 loop spans 13 amino acids. Germline CDR1 is SNHLY and CDR2 is FYNNEI. V lost 5 bases and J lost 5, with 12 bases in between. The data stem from a study of CD8 T cells in Susac syndrome. Sequencing of TCR beta was undertaken in CD8+ and CD4+ T cells derived from blood. An input of roughly 0.45 to 1 ug of RNA was subjected to reverse transcription using random hexamers. In TCRdb, the immunoSEQ multiplex PCR reads were re-called with MiXCR into one record per CDR3 protein. Of hundreds of thousands of distinct CDR3 sequences detected, 90% to 95% appear once; the ten largest clones hold about 0.071%.

Sequencing was done on a sample of CD4+ T cells from PBMCs. The clonotype originates from a human donor with multiple sclerosis. This chain uses TRBV2 with TRBJ1-1, with D maybe TRBD1 (6 bases). CDR3 sequence reads: CASSPERGTEAFF. CDR3 coding DNA: TGTGCCAGCAGTCCAGAGAGGGGGACTGAAGCTTTCTTT.